This T cell receptor (beta chain) was profiled in a study of blood T cell repertoires in COVID-19. Study background: Spain, Italy and the United States supplied samples that represented acute and convalescent COVID-19.

The CDR3 has 13 residues. The V end lost 3 bases, the J end lost 4 bases, and 9 bases lay between the germline ends. In the original processing: The assay estimated nucleated cells by amplifying reference gene primers. Assay: immunoSEQ multiplex PCR; the TCRdb copy retains only in-frame clones and omits some. V and J calls and clone size are as listed in that table; D and trimming were resolved from the DNA. The sample lists 150,000 to 200,000 clones, 88% occurring once. Sequencing was performed on peripheral blood. This chain uses TRBV12-3 or TRBV12-4 with TRBJ1-1; D possibly corresponds to TRBD1 (5 bases). The receptor comes from a human donor in a cohort sampled during active COVID-19. The CDR3 region has the DNA TGTGCCAGCAGTTTTCGGGGGGGCACTGAAGCTTTCTTT. Its protein product is CASSFRGGTEAFF.